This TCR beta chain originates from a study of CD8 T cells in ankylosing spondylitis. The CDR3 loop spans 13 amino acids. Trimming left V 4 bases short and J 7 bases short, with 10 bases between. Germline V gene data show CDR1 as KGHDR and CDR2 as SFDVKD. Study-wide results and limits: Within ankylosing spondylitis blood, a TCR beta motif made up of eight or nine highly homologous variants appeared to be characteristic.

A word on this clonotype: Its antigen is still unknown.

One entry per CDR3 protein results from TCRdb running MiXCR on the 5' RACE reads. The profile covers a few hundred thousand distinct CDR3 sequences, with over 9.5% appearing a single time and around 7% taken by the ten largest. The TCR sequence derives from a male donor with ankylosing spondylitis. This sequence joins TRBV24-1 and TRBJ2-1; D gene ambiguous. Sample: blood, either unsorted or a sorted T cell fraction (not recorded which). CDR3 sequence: CATSEWGGNEQFF. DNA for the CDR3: TGTGCCACCAGTGAATGGGGTGGAAATGAGCAGTTCTTC.